This paragraph reports one T cell receptor beta chain. No antigen is known for it. The source of the sample is a study of a mutant IDH1 vaccine in newly diagnosed glioma. The CDR3 spans 15 residues. With V trimmed by 10 bases and J by 3 bases, 7 bases remained unmatched. The germline CDR1 and CDR2 sequences are MDHEN and SYDVKM. As for time point: week 35, safety follow-up. Every vaccination contained 300 ug of the mutant IDH1 20-mer peptide and was paired with topical imiquimod. Vaccination of patients was performed eight times, in weeks 1, 3, 5, 7, 11, 15, 19 and 23. The data were produced by immunoSEQ multiplex PCR, yet TCRdb's version contains in-frame clones alone and is incomplete. The sample holds 58,000 or so clones, roughly nine tenths seen once.

The receptor's source is a man aged 40-49 years with glioma. This sample comprised PBMCs, obtained from a glioma patient whose treatment included an IDH1 peptide vaccine. The chain is built from TRBV28 and TRBJ2-6; 9 bases are shared with TRBD2. In DNA, the CDR3 is TGTGCCACCGGACTAGCGCGAAGTGGGGCCAACGTCCTGACTTTC. Translation gives CATGLARSGANVLTF.